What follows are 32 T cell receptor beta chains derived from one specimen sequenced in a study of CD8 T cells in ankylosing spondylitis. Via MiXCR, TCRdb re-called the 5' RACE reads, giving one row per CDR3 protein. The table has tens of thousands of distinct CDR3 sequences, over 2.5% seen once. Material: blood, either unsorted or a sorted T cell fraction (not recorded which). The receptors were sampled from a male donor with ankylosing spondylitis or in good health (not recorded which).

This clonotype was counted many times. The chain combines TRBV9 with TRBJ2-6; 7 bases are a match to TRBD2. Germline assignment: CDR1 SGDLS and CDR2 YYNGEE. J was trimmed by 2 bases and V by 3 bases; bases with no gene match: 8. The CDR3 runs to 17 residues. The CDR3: CASSAGGVTAGANVLTF. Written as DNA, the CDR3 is TGTGCCAGCAGCGCTGGGGGGGTAACGGCTGGGGCCAACGTCCTGACTTTC.

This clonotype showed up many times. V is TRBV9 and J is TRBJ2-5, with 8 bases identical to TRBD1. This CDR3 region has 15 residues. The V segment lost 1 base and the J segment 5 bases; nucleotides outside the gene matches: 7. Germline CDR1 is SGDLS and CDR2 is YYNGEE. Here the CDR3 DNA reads TGTGCCAGCAGCGTAACCGACAGGGGCGGGGAGACCCAGTACTTC. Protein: CASSVTDRGGETQYF.

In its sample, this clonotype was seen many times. This CDR3 is CASSVSWALAYNEQFF. Written as DNA, the CDR3 is TGTGCCAGCAGCGTCTCCTGGGCACTCGCCTACAATGAGCAGTTCTTC. This chain uses TRBV9 with TRBJ2-1; D is unclear. Germline V gene data show CDR1 as SGDLS and CDR2 as YYNGEE. Trimming pared 2 bases from V and 2 bases from J, leaving 14 bases between. The CDR3 sequence is 16 residues long.

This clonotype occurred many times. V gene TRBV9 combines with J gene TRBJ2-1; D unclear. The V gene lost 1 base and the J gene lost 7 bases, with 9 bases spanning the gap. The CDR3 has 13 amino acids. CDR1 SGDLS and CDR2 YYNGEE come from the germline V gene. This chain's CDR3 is CASSVHAVNEQFF. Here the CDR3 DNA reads TGTGCCAGCAGCGTACATGCAGTAAATGAGCAGTTCTTC.

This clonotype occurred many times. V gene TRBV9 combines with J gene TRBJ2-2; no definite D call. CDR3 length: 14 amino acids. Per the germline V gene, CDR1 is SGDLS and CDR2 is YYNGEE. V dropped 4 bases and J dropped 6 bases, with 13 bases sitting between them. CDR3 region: CASSWDPSSGELFF. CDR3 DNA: TGTGCCAGCAGCTGGGATCCTAGTTCCGGGGAGCTGTTTTTT.

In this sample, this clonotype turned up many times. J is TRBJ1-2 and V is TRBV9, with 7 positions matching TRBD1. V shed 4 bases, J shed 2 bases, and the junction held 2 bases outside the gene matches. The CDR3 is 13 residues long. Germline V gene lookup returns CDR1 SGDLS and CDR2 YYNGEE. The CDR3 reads CASSLDRNYGYTF. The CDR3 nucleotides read TGTGCCAGCAGCCTGGACAGGAACTATGGCTACACCTTC. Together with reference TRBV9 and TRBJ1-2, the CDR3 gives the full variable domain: DSGVTQTPKHLITATGQRVTLRCSPRSGDLSVYWYQQSLDQGLQFLIQYYNGEERAKGNILERFSAQQFPDLHSELNLSSLELGDSALYFCASSLDRNYGYTFGSGTRLTVV.

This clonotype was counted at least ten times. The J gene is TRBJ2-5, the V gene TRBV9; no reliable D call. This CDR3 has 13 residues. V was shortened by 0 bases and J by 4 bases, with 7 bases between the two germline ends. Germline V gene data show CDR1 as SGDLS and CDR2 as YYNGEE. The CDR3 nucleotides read TGTGCCAGCAGCGTAGTATCGGGAGAGACCCAGTACTTC. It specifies CASSVVSGETQYF. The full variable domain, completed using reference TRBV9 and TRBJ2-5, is DSGVTQTPKHLITATGQRVTLRCSPRSGDLSVYWYQQSLDQGLQFLIQYYNGEERAKGNILERFSAQQFPDLHSELNLSSLELGDSALYFCASSVVSGETQYFGPGTRLLVL.

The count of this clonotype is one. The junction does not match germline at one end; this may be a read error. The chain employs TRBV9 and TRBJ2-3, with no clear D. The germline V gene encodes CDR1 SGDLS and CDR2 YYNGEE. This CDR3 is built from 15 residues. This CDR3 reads CASNAIPQSRDTQYF. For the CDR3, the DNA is TGTGCCAGCAACGCCATCCCACAAAGCAGAGATACGCAGTATTTT.

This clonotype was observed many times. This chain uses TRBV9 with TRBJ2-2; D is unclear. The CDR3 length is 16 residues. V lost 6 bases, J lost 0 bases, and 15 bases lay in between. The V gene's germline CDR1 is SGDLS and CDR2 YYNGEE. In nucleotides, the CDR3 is TGTGCCAGCACCCCCCGCCGGGCCGCGAACACCGGGGAGCTGTTTTTT. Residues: CASTPRRAANTGELFF.

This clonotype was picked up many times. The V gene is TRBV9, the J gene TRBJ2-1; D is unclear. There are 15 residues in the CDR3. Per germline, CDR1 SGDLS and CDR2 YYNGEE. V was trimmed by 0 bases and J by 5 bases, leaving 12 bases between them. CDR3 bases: TGTGCCAGCAGCGTAGTGGTGGGGAAAAACAATGAGCAGTTCTTC. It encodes CASSVVVGKNNEQFF.

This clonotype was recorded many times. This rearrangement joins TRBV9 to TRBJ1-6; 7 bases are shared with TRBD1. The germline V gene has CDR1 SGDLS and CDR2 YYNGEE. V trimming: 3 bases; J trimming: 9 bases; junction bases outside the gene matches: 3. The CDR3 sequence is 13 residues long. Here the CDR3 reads CASSERQGSPLHF. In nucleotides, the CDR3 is TGTGCCAGCAGCGAGCGACAGGGTTCACCCCTCCACTTT.

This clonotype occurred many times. CDR3 DNA: TGTGCCAGCAGCAGACCTCTGCAGGGTGCTGGGGCCAACGTCCTGACTTTC. This gives the protein CASSRPLQGAGANVLTF. This chain uses TRBV9 with TRBJ2-6; D might be TRBD1 (5 bases). V dropped 4 bases and J dropped 2 bases, with 16 bases sitting between them. CDR1 is SGDLS and CDR2 is YYNGEE in the germline V gene. The CDR3 loop spans 17 amino acids.

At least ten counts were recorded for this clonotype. The CDR3 coding sequence is TGTGCCAGCAGCCTGGACTCCTCGGAAACCGGGGAGCTGTTTTTT. Translating gives CASSLDSSETGELFF. The chain employs TRBV9 and TRBJ2-2; weak D call: TRBD2 (5 bases). Trimming removed 4 bases from V and 5 bases from J, with 15 bases in between. The CDR3 covers 15 residues. The germline gives CDR1 SGDLS, CDR2 YYNGEE.

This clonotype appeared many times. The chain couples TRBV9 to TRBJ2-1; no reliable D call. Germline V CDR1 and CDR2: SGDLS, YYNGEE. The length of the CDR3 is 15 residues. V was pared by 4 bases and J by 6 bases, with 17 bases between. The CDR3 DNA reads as TGTGCCAGCAGCCCCCGCCAGCCCAGGAGCAATGAGCAGTTCTTC. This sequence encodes CASSPRQPRSNEQFF.

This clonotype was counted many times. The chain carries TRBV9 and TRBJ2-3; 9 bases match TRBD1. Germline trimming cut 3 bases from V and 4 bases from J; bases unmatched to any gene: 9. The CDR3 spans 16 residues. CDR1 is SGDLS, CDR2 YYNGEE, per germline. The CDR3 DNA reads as TGTGCCAGCAGCGCCCAGGGACAGGGTAGTTCAGATACGCAGTATTTT. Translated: CASSAQGQGSSDTQYF.

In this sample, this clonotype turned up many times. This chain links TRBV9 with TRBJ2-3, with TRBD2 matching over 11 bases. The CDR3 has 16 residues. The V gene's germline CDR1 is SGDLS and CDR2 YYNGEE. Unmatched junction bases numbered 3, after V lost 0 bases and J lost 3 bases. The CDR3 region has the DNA TGTGCCAGCAGCGTAGCGCGGACTAGCGGGACAGATACGCAGTATTTT. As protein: CASSVARTSGTDTQYF. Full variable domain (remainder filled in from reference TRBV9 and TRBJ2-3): DSGVTQTPKHLITATGQRVTLRCSPRSGDLSVYWYQQSLDQGLQFLIQYYNGEERAKGNILERFSAQQFPDLHSELNLSSLELGDSALYFCASSVARTSGTDTQYFGPGTRLTVL.

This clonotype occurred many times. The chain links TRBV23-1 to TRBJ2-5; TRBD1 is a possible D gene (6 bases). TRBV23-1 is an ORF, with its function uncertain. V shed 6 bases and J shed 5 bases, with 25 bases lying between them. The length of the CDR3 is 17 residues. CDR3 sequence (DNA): TGCGCCAGCAGCCGACGGGGTGGGACATCCAGGGAGGAGACCCAGTACTTC. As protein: CASSRRGGTSREETQYF.

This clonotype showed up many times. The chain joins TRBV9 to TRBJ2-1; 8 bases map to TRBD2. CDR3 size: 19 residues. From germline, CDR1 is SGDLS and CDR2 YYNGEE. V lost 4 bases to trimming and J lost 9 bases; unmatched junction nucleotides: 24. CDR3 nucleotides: TGTGCCAGCAGCTTAACCCCCGGAGATTACGGACTAGCCCCCAGTGAGCAGTTCTTC. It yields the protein CASSLTPGDYGLAPSEQFF. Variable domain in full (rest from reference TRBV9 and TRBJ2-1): DSGVTQTPKHLITATGQRVTLRCSPRSGDLSVYWYQQSLDQGLQFLIQYYNGEERAKGNILERFSAQQFPDLHSELNLSSLELGDSALYFCASSLTPGDYGLAPSEQFFGPGTRLTVL.

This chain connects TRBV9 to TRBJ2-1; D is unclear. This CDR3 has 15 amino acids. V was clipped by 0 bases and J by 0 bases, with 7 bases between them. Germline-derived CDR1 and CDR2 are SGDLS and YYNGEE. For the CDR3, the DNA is TGTGCCAGCAGCGTAGGTGTAGACTCCTACAATGAGCAGTTCTTC. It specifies CASSVGVDSYNEQFF.

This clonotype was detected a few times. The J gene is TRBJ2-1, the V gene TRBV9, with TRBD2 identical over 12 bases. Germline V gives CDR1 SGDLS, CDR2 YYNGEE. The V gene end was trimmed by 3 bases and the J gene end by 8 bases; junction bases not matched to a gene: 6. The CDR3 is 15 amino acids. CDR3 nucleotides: TGTGCCAGCAGCGGGACTAGCGGGATGATTGATGAGCAGTTCTTC. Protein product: CASSGTSGMIDEQFF. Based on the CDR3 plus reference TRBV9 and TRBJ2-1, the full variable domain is DSGVTQTPKHLITATGQRVTLRCSPRSGDLSVYWYQQSLDQGLQFLIQYYNGEERAKGNILERFSAQQFPDLHSELNLSSLELGDSALYFCASSGTSGMIDEQFFGPGTRLTVL.

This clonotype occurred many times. CDR3: CASSPPPGAGSYNEQFF. The CDR3 coding sequence is TGTGCCAGCAGCCCTCCCCCGGGGGCCGGGTCCTACAATGAGCAGTTCTTC. The chain has TRBV9 and TRBJ2-1, with D perhaps given as TRBD1 or TRBD2 (6 bases each). V lost 4 bases to trimming and J lost 1 base, with 18 bases between them. The CDR3 is made up of 17 amino acids. Looked up from germline, CDR1 is SGDLS and CDR2 is YYNGEE.

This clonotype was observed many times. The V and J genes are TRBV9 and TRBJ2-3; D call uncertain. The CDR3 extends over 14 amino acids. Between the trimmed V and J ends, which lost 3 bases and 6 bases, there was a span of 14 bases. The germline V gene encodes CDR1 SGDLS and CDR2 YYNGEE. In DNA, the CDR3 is TGTGCCAGCAGCGCCTCGGGTCGAGCGGATACGCAGTATTTT. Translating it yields CASSASGRADTQYF.

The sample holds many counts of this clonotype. The CDR3 DNA follows: TGTGCCAGCAGCCCGGACCTAGGGGCGCAGTATTTT. Its translation: CASSPDLGAQYF. This sequence joins TRBV9 and TRBJ2-3, with D possibly TRBD1 on 5 matching bases. CDR1 SGDLS and CDR2 YYNGEE come from the germline V gene. This CDR3 has 12 amino acids. Trimming took 4 bases from V and 10 from J, leaving 13 bases between them. Looking up the rest from reference TRBV9 and TRBJ2-3 gives the full variable domain: DSGVTQTPKHLITATGQRVTLRCSPRSGDLSVYWYQQSLDQGLQFLIQYYNGEERAKGNILERFSAQQFPDLHSELNLSSLELGDSALYFCASSPDLGAQYFGPGTRLTVL.

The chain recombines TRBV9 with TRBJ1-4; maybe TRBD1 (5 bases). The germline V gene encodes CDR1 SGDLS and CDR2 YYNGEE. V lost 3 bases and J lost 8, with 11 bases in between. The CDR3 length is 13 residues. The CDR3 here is CASSAGTGEKLFF. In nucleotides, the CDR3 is TGTGCCAGCAGCGCCGGGACTGGCGAAAAACTGTTTTTT.

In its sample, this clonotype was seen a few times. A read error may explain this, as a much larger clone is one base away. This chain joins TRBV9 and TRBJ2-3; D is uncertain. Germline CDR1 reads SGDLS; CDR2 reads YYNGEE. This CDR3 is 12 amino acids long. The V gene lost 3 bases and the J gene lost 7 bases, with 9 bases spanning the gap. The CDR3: CASSGTENTQYF. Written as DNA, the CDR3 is TGTGCCAGCAGCGGCACTGAAAATACGCAGTATTTT.

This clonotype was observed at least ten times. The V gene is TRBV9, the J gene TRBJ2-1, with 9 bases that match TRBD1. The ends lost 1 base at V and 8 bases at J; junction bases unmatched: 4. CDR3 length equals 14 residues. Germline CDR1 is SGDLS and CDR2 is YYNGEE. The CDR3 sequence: CASSVRQGDDEQFF. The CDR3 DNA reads TGTGCCAGCAGCGTACGACAGGGGGACGATGAGCAGTTCTTC. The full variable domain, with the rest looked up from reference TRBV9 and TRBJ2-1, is DSGVTQTPKHLITATGQRVTLRCSPRSGDLSVYWYQQSLDQGLQFLIQYYNGEERAKGNILERFSAQQFPDLHSELNLSSLELGDSALYFCASSVRQGDDEQFFGPGTRLTVL.

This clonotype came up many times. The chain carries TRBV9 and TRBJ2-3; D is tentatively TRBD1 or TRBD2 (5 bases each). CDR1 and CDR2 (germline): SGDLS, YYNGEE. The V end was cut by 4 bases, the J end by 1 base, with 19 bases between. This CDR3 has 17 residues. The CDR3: CASSPRPGRYGTDTQYF. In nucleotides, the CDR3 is TGTGCCAGCAGCCCAAGACCGGGGCGGTACGGCACAGATACGCAGTATTTT. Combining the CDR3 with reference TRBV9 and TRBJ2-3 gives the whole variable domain DSGVTQTPKHLITATGQRVTLRCSPRSGDLSVYWYQQSLDQGLQFLIQYYNGEERAKGNILERFSAQQFPDLHSELNLSSLELGDSALYFCASSPRPGRYGTDTQYFGPGTRLTVL.

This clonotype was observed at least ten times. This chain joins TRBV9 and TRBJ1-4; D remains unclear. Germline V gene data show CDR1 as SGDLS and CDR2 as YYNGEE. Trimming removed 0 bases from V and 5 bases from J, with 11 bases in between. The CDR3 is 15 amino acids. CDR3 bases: TGTGCCAGCAGCGTAGCCACGGATTCAAATGAAAAACTGTTTTTT. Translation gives CASSVATDSNEKLFF.

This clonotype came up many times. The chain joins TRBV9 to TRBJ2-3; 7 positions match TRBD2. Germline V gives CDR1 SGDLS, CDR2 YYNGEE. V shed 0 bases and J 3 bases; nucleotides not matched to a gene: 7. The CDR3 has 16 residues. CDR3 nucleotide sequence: TGTGCCAGCAGCGTAGCTTCGGGAGGCCTTACAGATACGCAGTATTTT. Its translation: CASSVASGGLTDTQYF.

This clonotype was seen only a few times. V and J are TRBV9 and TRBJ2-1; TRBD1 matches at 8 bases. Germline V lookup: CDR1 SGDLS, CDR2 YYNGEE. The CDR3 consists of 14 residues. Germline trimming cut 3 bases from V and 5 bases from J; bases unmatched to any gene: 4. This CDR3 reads CASSGGTGDNEQFF. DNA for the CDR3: TGTGCCAGCAGCGGAGGGACAGGCGACAATGAGCAGTTCTTC. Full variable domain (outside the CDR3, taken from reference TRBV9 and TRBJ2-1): DSGVTQTPKHLITATGQRVTLRCSPRSGDLSVYWYQQSLDQGLQFLIQYYNGEERAKGNILERFSAQQFPDLHSELNLSSLELGDSALYFCASSGGTGDNEQFFGPGTRLTVL.

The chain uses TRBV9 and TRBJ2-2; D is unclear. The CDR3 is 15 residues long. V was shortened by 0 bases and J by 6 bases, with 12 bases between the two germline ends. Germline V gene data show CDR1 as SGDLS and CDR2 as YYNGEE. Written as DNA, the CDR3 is TGTGCCAGCAGCGTAGAGGATAGTGTCGCCGGGGAGCTGTTTTTT. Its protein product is CASSVEDSVAGELFF. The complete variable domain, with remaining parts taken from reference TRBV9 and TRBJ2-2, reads DSGVTQTPKHLITATGQRVTLRCSPRSGDLSVYWYQQSLDQGLQFLIQYYNGEERAKGNILERFSAQQFPDLHSELNLSSLELGDSALYFCASSVEDSVAGELFFGEGSRLTVL.

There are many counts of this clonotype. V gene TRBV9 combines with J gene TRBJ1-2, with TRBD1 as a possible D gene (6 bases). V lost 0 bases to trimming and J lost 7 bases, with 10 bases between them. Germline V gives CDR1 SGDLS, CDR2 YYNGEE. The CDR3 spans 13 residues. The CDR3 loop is CASSVAAGVGYTF. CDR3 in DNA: TGTGCCAGCAGCGTAGCGGCAGGGGTTGGCTACACCTTC.